These T cell receptor beta chains were read from a single sample in a study of radiation and T cells in renal cell carcinoma. Sequencing used immunoSEQ multiplex PCR; TCRdb keeps in-frame clones, though not all of them. The table records approximately 120,000 clones, 82% of them present only once. Source: blood, taken from a patient whose treatment included radiotherapy and nephrectomy. The source is a woman between 55 and 75 years old with renal cell carcinoma. The CDR3 runs from the conserved cysteine through the conserved F or W. Each record gives: D gene, clone size, V gene, J gene, CDR3 DNA, CDR3 protein. A D gene is named only where the DNA matches it firmly. Clone size is stated in some rows and not others, as once, few, many or a class when expanded.

d_call: TRBD1
clone_size: -
v_call: TRBV29-1
j_call: TRBJ2-1
cdr3_nt: TGCAGCGGGGATATATGGACAGGGGCCTATGAGCAGTTCTTC
cdr3_aa: CSGDIWTGAYEQFF

d_call: -
clone_size: few
v_call: TRBV4-2
j_call: TRBJ2-7
cdr3_nt: TGTGCCAGCAGCCAAGAGCTACTAGAGAGCTACGAGCAGTACTTC
cdr3_aa: CASSQELLESYEQYF

d_call: TRBD1
clone_size: -
v_call: TRBV4-3
j_call: TRBJ1-2
cdr3_nt: TGCGCCAGCAGCCTTTCCGGGACAGGGAGCTATGGCTACACCTTC
cdr3_aa: CASSLSGTGSYGYTF

d_call: -
clone_size: -
v_call: TRBV4-3
j_call: TRBJ1-3
cdr3_nt: TGCGCCAGCAGCCAAAACACTGGAAACACCATATATTTT
cdr3_aa: CASSQNTGNTIYF

d_call: -
clone_size: -
v_call: TRBV2
j_call: TRBJ2-1
cdr3_nt: TGTGCCAGCAGTGAAGACCCTAGCTCCTACAATGAGCAGTTCTTC
cdr3_aa: CASSEDPSSYNEQFF

d_call: -
clone_size: -
v_call: TRBV19
j_call: TRBJ2-6
cdr3_nt: TGTGCCAGTAGTATAGCTCTCTCTGGGGCCAACGTCCTGACTTTC
cdr3_aa: CASSIALSGANVLTF

d_call: -
clone_size: few
v_call: TRBV30
j_call: TRBJ1-2
cdr3_nt: TGTGCCTGGAGTGTACTAGATTTGCGGGACAAGTATGGCTACACCTTC
cdr3_aa: CAWSVLDLRDKYGYTF

d_call: TRBD2
clone_size: -
v_call: TRBV7-9
j_call: TRBJ2-7
cdr3_nt: TGTGCCAGCAGCTTAGTGCCTAGCGGGAGTTACGAGCAGTACTTC
cdr3_aa: CASSLVPSGSYEQYF

d_call: TRBD1
clone_size: once
v_call: TRBV5-1
j_call: TRBJ1-1
cdr3_nt: TGCGCCAGCAGGAAGACCACGGACAGGGAGGGAGAAGCTTTCTTT
cdr3_aa: CASRKTTDREGEAFF

d_call: -
clone_size: -
v_call: TRBV11-3
j_call: TRBJ2-2
cdr3_nt: TGTGCCAGCAGCTTACCGGGGAACACCGGGGAGCTGTTTTTT
cdr3_aa: CASSLPGNTGELFF

d_call: TRBD2
clone_size: -
v_call: TRBV7-3
j_call: TRBJ2-1
cdr3_nt: TGTGCCACGAAGCGGGGGGGCGCAGACAATGAGCAGTTCTTC
cdr3_aa: CATKRGGADNEQFF

d_call: TRBD1
clone_size: -
v_call: TRBV5-1
j_call: TRBJ1-1
cdr3_nt: TGCGCCAGCAGCGGGACTTCAGGGGGATTAAACACTGAAGCTTTCTTT
cdr3_aa: CASSGTSGGLNTEAFF

d_call: -
clone_size: -
v_call: TRBV6-6
j_call: TRBJ1-3
cdr3_nt: TGTGCCAGCAGCCAAGGAGCCTCTGGAAACACCATATATTTT
cdr3_aa: CASSQGASGNTIYF

d_call: -
clone_size: -
v_call: TRBV6-1
j_call: TRBJ2-5
cdr3_nt: TGTGCCAGCAGTCTAGAGGAGACCCAGTACTTC
cdr3_aa: CASSLEETQYF

d_call: -
clone_size: few
v_call: TRBV30
j_call: TRBJ1-1
cdr3_nt: TGTGCCTGGAAACGGACAATAGGTGAAGCTTTCTTT
cdr3_aa: CAWKRTIGEAFF

d_call: -
clone_size: -
v_call: TRBV10-3
j_call: TRBJ2-7
cdr3_nt: TGTGCCATCAGTCCTCGTGTAGGGAACGACGAGCAGTACTTC
cdr3_aa: CAISPRVGNDEQYF

d_call: -
clone_size: -
v_call: TRBV6-5
j_call: TRBJ1-2
cdr3_nt: TGTGCCTGCCATAGGGGGTCGAGCTATGGCTACACCTTC
cdr3_aa: CACHRGSSYGYTF

d_call: -
clone_size: -
v_call: TRBV7-8
j_call: TRBJ2-2
cdr3_nt: TGTGCCAGCAGCTTAGGCGGGGAAGGGGAGCTGTTTTTT
cdr3_aa: CASSLGGEGELFF

d_call: TRBD1
clone_size: -
v_call: TRBV11-2
j_call: TRBJ1-3
cdr3_nt: TGTGCCAGCAGCTCCCGCCTACAGGGGGAAGGAAACACCATATATTTT
cdr3_aa: CASSSRLQGEGNTIYF

d_call: TRBD1
clone_size: -
v_call: TRBV5-1
j_call: TRBJ2-3
cdr3_nt: TGCGCCAGCAGCAGGGACAGGGGTACGACAGATACGCAGTATTTT
cdr3_aa: CASSRDRGTTDTQYF

d_call: -
clone_size: -
v_call: TRBV19
j_call: TRBJ1-5
cdr3_nt: TGTGCCAGTAGTGGGGGGGATCGTGCAGGGCAGCCCCAGCATTTT
cdr3_aa: CASSGGDRAGQPQHF

d_call: TRBD1
clone_size: -
v_call: TRBV30
j_call: TRBJ1-2
cdr3_nt: TGTGCCTGGAGCGCTCATGGGACAGGGGTAAGTGGCTACACCTTC
cdr3_aa: CAWSAHGTGVSGYTF

d_call: -
clone_size: -
v_call: TRBV19
j_call: TRBJ2-3
cdr3_nt: TGTGCCAGTAGTAAGGGTATCCCCGACACAGATACGCAGTATTTT
cdr3_aa: CASSKGIPDTDTQYF

d_call: -
clone_size: -
v_call: TRBV6-6
j_call: TRBJ2-2
cdr3_nt: TGTGCCAGCAGTTCTGGCAGAGCGAACACCGGGGAGCTGTTTTTT
cdr3_aa: CASSSGRANTGELFF

d_call: -
clone_size: -
v_call: TRBV30
j_call: TRBJ1-4
cdr3_nt: TGTGCCTGGAGTGTAAGGTCCCGGGGAATGAATGAAAAACTGTTTTTT
cdr3_aa: CAWSVRSRGMNEKLFF

d_call: TRBD2
clone_size: -
v_call: TRBV9
j_call: TRBJ2-3
cdr3_nt: TGTGCCAGCAGCGTAGGGGGTAGCGGGACCGAAGATACGCAGTATTTT
cdr3_aa: CASSVGGSGTEDTQYF

d_call: TRBD1
clone_size: -
v_call: TRBV5-1
j_call: TRBJ1-1
cdr3_nt: TGCGCCAGCAGCTCGGAGGCAGGGGGCATGACTGAAGCTTTCTTT
cdr3_aa: CASSSEAGGMTEAFF

d_call: TRBD1
clone_size: -
v_call: TRBV5-1
j_call: TRBJ2-7
cdr3_nt: TGCGCCAGCAGCCCGTCCGGGACAGGGGTCTACGAGCAGTACTTC
cdr3_aa: CASSPSGTGVYEQYF

d_call: -
clone_size: once
v_call: TRBV4-1
j_call: TRBJ2-3
cdr3_nt: TGCGCCAGCAGCCCCCGTGCAGATACGCAGTATTTT
cdr3_aa: CASSPRADTQYF

d_call: -
clone_size: -
v_call: TRBV5-1
j_call: TRBJ2-1
cdr3_nt: TGCGCCAGCGCGGGGGCCCTAAATGAGCAGTTCTTC
cdr3_aa: CASAGALNEQFF

d_call: TRBD1
clone_size: -
v_call: TRBV5-1
j_call: TRBJ1-1
cdr3_nt: TGCGCCAGCAGCTTACAGGGGGCCCCGAACACTGAAGCTTTCTTT
cdr3_aa: CASSLQGAPNTEAFF

d_call: -
clone_size: -
v_call: TRBV7-9
j_call: TRBJ2-1
cdr3_nt: TGTGCCAGCAGCGCGGTCCGTTTGCAGTTCAATGAGCAGTTCTTC
cdr3_aa: CASSAVRLQFNEQFF

d_call: -
clone_size: -
v_call: TRBV28
j_call: TRBJ2-3
cdr3_nt: TGTGCCAGCAGTAATTTTCAGGCAGATACGCAGTATTTT
cdr3_aa: CASSNFQADTQYF

d_call: TRBD2
clone_size: -
v_call: TRBV2
j_call: TRBJ2-1
cdr3_nt: TGTGTCCGGGGGGGCGCCACCGGTGGTCATGAGCAGTTCTTC
cdr3_aa: CVRGGATGGHEQFF

d_call: -
clone_size: -
v_call: TRBV6-5
j_call: TRBJ1-4
cdr3_nt: TGTGCCAGCAGTTCTCAGGAGGGCAAATCTGAAAAACTGTTTTTT
cdr3_aa: CASSSQEGKSEKLFF

d_call: TRBD1
clone_size: -
v_call: TRBV6-5
j_call: TRBJ2-3
cdr3_nt: TGTGCCAGCAGTACAGGGGGCCGGGATGCGCAGTATTTT
cdr3_aa: CASSTGGRDAQYF

d_call: -
clone_size: -
v_call: TRBV6-4
j_call: TRBJ1-2
cdr3_nt: TGTGCCAGCAGTGACTCCAAGGGTGGCTACACCTTC
cdr3_aa: CASSDSKGGYTF

d_call: TRBD1
clone_size: few
v_call: TRBV7-9
j_call: TRBJ1-3
cdr3_nt: TGTGCCAGCAGCCATTCGACAGGGACCTCTGGAAACACCATATATTTT
cdr3_aa: CASSHSTGTSGNTIYF

d_call: TRBD1
clone_size: -
v_call: TRBV11-2
j_call: TRBJ1-1
cdr3_nt: TGTGCCAGCAGCATGATGGGACAGGGGCGGGGAACTGAAGCTTTCTTT
cdr3_aa: CASSMMGQGRGTEAFF

d_call: TRBD2
clone_size: -
v_call: TRBV7-2
j_call: TRBJ2-3
cdr3_nt: TGTGCCAGCAGCTTAGCGGGGGGAGGGGATACGCAGTATTTT
cdr3_aa: CASSLAGGGDTQYF

d_call: TRBD2
clone_size: -
v_call: TRBV5-4
j_call: TRBJ2-2
cdr3_nt: TGTGCCAGCAGCAAACTAGCGGGGGGGCCCGGGGAGCTGTTTTTT
cdr3_aa: CASSKLAGGPGELFF

d_call: -
clone_size: -
v_call: TRBV28
j_call: TRBJ1-1
cdr3_nt: TGTGCCAGCAGCGTGACCACTGAAGCTTTCTTT
cdr3_aa: CASSVTTEAFF

d_call: -
clone_size: -
v_call: TRBV11-3
j_call: TRBJ2-1
cdr3_nt: TGTGCCAGCAGCCGGGGACCTGCTAATGAGCAGTTCTTC
cdr3_aa: CASSRGPANEQFF

d_call: TRBD1
clone_size: -
v_call: TRBV4-2
j_call: TRBJ1-5
cdr3_nt: TGTGCCAGCAGCCTAGACCCGGGACAGAATCAGCCCCAGCATTTT
cdr3_aa: CASSLDPGQNQPQHF

d_call: -
clone_size: -
v_call: TRBV19
j_call: TRBJ2-1
cdr3_nt: TGTGCCAGTAGTATTGGAATAGCTTCCTACAATGAGCAGTTCTTC
cdr3_aa: CASSIGIASYNEQFF

d_call: -
clone_size: -
v_call: TRBV5-1
j_call: TRBJ2-7
cdr3_nt: TGCGCCAGCAGCTTGGAAACAGTGGGGCACGAGCAGTACTTC
cdr3_aa: CASSLETVGHEQYF

d_call: TRBD1
clone_size: -
v_call: TRBV7-6
j_call: TRBJ2-2
cdr3_nt: TGTGCCAGCAGCGGGCGGACAGGGGATTACACCGGGGAGCTGTTTTTT
cdr3_aa: CASSGRTGDYTGELFF

d_call: -
clone_size: few
v_call: TRBV28
j_call: TRBJ1-1
cdr3_nt: TGTGCCAGCAGCTATCCTAAGGGGATTGAAGCTTTCTTT
cdr3_aa: CASSYPKGIEAFF

d_call: -
clone_size: once
v_call: TRBV28
j_call: TRBJ1-5
cdr3_nt: TGTGCCAGCAGTTCGAGTGATAGCAATCAGCCCCAGCATTTT
cdr3_aa: CASSSSDSNQPQHF

d_call: TRBD1
clone_size: once
v_call: TRBV19
j_call: TRBJ1-2
cdr3_nt: TGTGCCAGTAGCCCCGACAGGGTTAGTTATGGCTACACCTTC
cdr3_aa: CASSPDRVSYGYTF

d_call: -
clone_size: -
v_call: TRBV5-5
j_call: TRBJ1-5
cdr3_nt: TGTGCCAGCAGCTTTGATGGATATAGCAATCAGCCCCAGCATTTT
cdr3_aa: CASSFDGYSNQPQHF

d_call: -
clone_size: few
v_call: TRBV28
j_call: TRBJ1-1
cdr3_nt: TGTGCCAGCAGTTCGACAGGAATGAACACTGAAGCTTTCTTT
cdr3_aa: CASSSTGMNTEAFF